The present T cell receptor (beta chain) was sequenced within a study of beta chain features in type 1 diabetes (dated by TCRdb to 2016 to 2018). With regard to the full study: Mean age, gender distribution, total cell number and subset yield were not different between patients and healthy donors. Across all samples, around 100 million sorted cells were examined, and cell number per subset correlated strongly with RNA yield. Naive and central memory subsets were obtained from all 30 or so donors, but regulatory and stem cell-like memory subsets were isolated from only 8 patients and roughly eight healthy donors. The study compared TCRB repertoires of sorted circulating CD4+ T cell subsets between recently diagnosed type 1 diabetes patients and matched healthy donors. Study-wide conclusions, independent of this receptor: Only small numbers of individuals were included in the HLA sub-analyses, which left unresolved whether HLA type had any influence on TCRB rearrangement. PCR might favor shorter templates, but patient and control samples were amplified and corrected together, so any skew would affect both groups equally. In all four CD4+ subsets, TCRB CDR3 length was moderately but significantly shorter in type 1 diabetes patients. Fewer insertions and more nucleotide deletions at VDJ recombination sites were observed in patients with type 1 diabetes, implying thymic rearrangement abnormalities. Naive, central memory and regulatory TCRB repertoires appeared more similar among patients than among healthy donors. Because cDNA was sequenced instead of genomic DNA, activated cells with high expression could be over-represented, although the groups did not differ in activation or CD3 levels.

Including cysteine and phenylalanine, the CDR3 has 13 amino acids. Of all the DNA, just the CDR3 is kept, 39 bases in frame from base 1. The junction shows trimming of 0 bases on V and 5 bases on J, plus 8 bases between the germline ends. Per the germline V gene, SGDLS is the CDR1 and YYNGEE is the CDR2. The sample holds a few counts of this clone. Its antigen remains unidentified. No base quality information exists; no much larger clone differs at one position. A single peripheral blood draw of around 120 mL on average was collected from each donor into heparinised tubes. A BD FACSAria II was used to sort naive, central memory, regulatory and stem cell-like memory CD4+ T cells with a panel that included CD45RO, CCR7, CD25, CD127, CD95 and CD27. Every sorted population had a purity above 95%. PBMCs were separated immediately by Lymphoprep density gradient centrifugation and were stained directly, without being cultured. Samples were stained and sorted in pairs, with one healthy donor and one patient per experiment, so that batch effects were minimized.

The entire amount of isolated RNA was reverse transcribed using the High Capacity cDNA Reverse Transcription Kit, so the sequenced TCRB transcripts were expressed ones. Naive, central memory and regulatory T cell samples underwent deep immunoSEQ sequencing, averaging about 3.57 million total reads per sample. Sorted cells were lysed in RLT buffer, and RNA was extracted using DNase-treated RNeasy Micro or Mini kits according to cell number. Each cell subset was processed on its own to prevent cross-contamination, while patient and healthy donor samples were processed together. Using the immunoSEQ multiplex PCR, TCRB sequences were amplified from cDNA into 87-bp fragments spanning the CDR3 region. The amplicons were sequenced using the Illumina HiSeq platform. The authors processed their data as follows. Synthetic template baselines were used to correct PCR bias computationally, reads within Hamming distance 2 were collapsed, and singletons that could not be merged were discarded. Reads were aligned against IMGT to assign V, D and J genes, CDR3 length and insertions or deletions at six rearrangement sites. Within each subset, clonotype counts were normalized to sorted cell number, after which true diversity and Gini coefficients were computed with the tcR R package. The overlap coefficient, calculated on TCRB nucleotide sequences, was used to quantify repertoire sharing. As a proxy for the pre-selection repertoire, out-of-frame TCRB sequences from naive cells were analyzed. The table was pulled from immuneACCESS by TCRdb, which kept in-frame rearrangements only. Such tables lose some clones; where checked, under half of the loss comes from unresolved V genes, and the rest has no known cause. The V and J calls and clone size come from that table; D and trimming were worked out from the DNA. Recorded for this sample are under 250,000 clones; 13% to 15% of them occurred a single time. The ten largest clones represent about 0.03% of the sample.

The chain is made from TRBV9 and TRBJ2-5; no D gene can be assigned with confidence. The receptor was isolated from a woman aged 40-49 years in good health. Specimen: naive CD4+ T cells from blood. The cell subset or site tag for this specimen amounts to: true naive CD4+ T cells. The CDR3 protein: CASSVGPGETQYF. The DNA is TGTGCCAGCAGCGTAGGTCCCGGGGAGACCCAGTACTTC.